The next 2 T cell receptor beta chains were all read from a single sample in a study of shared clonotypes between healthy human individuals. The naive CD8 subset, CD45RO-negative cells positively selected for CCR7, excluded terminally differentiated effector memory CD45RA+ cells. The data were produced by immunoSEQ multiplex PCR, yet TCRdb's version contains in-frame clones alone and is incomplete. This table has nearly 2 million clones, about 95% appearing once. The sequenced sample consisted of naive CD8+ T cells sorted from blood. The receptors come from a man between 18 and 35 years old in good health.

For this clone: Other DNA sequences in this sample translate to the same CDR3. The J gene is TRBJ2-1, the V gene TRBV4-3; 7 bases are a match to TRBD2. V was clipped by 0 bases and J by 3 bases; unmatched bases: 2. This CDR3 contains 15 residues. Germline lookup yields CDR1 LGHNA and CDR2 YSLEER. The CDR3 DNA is TGCGCCAGCAGCCAAGACCGGGGGGTCTACAATGAGCAGTTCTTC. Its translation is CASSQDRGVYNEQFF.

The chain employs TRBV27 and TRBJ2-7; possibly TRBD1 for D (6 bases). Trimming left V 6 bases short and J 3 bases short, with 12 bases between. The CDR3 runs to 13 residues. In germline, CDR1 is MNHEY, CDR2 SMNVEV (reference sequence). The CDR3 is CASSDRSVYEQYF. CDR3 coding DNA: TGTGCCAGCAGCGACAGGAGTGTCTACGAGCAGTACTTC.